A single T cell receptor (beta chain) is shown here with its context. Its cognate antigen is unknown. 60 Vbeta and 13 Jbeta primers were used in PCR. Assay used: immunoSEQ multiplex PCR; TCRdb lists only in-frame clones, some missing. The top ten hold 6.3% of the sample, which has 150,000 to 200,000 clones, over 75% seen once. From germline, CDR1 is SEHNR and CDR2 FQNEAQ (reference sequence). V shed 5 bases, J shed 5 bases, and the junction held 12 bases outside the gene matches. The CDR3 spans 18 residues. These data are taken from a study of cytomegalovirus exposure and HLA in healthy donors. Study-wide context: There were 350 to 400 genotyped donors. Of these, 81% fell in the genetic ancestry cluster associated with self-reported Caucasian donors.

Study results and caveats: In a later analysis, HLA-C alleles had the fewest associated TCRs, DRB1 alleles the most. A later analysis linked a missense DCLRE1C variant to TCR beta V- and J-gene trimming.

V gene TRBV7-9 combines with J gene TRBJ2-3; 14 nucleotides match TRBD2. Sequenced sample: PBMCs. This sequence originates from a man aged 40-49 years in good health and CMV-seropositive. CDR3 amino acids: CASSTSPGLAGVLDTQYF. CDR3 coding DNA: TGTGCCAGCAGCACCTCACCGGGACTAGCGGGAGTGTTAGATACGCAGTATTTT.